The rows below give T cell receptor beta chains drawn from one sample of a study of blood T cell repertoires in COVID-19. Libraries were prepared by immunoSEQ multiplex PCR; TCRdb keeps only in-frame clonotypes and omits some of them. The sample lists about 270,000 clones, approximately 86% occurring once. Material: peripheral blood. The receptors here all came from a middle-aged man with active or convalescent COVID-19. CDR3s include the opening cysteine and the closing phenylalanine or tryptophan. D genes are given only for firm matches. Rows may omit the clone size; those that give it use once, few, many or a size class.

>TRBD2|TRBJ2-1|TRBV6-4|.
CASSVIEAGLGNEQFF
TGTGCCAGCAGTGTGATAGAAGCGGGATTGGGCAATGAGCAGTTCTTC
>.|TRBJ2-1|TRBV7-9|.
CASSLISDEQFF
TGTGCCAGCAGCCTAATTAGCGATGAGCAGTTCTTC
>.|TRBJ1-5|TRBV5-1|.
CASRGDSNQPQHF
TGCGCCAGCAGGGGAGACAGCAATCAGCCCCAGCATTTT
>.|TRBJ2-6|TRBV5-4|.
CASSFTHRASGANVLTF
TGTGCCAGCAGCTTTACACACAGGGCCTCTGGGGCCAACGTCCTGACTTTC
>.|TRBJ2-3|TRBV7-8|.
CASTLGGTDTQYF
TGTGCCAGCACCCTAGGGGGAACAGATACGCAGTATTTT
>.|TRBJ1-1|TRBV30|once
CAWRRGLGAFF
TGTGCCTGGAGACGAGGCCTCGGGGCTTTCTTT
>.|TRBJ1-1|TRBV6-6|few
CASSLTRGSWNTEAFF
TGTGCCAGCAGCCTCACAAGAGGGTCGTGGAACACTGAAGCTTTCTTT
>.|TRBJ2-7|TRBV4-2|.
CASSQVGRYEQYF
TGTGCCAGCAGCCAAGTGGGGCGGTACGAGCAGTACTTC
>TRBD1|TRBJ2-7|TRBV6-5|once
CASTQDRGSYEQYF
TGTGCCAGCACCCAGGACAGGGGAAGTTACGAGCAGTACTTC
>TRBD1|TRBJ1-5|TRBV30|.
CAWKTGAGQPQHF
TGTGCCTGGAAGACAGGGGCGGGTCAGCCCCAGCATTTT
>TRBD1|TRBJ2-1|TRBV24-1|.
CATSDLRPGGVNEQFF
TGTGCCACCAGTGATTTGCGTCCAGGGGGAGTGAATGAGCAGTTCTTC
>TRBD1|TRBJ2-3|TRBV19|.
CASRPGQGPDTQYF
TGTGCCAGTAGACCGGGACAGGGACCAGATACGCAGTATTTT
>TRBD1|TRBJ2-5|TRBV11-3|.
CASSQTDRGETQYF
TGTGCCAGCAGCCAAACGGACAGGGGAGAGACCCAGTACTTC
>.|TRBJ2-7|TRBV7-3|.
CASSLGVDGYEQYF
TGTGCCAGCAGCTTAGGAGTAGACGGTTACGAGCAGTACTTC
>TRBD2|TRBJ2-3|TRBV29-1|.
CSVGRLREAADTQYF
TGCAGCGTGGGGCGATTGCGGGAGGCGGCAGATACGCAGTATTTT
>TRBD1|TRBJ2-7|TRBV2|.
CASSEGTGSGEQYF
TGTGCCAGCAGTGAAGGGACAGGGTCTGGAGAGCAGTACTTC
>TRBD1|TRBJ1-1|TRBV6-1|.
CASSEPPGGTVNTEAFF
TGTGCCAGCAGTGAACCCCCAGGCGGGACAGTCAACACTGAAGCTTTCTTT
>.|TRBJ2-1|TRBV10-1|.
CASSIRGSYNEQFF
TGCGCCAGCAGTATAAGGGGCTCCTACAATGAGCAGTTCTTC
>.|TRBJ1-6|TRBV30|.
CAWSRAVYSPLHF
TGTGCCTGGAGCAGGGCCGTCTATTCACCCCTCCACTTT
>TRBD2|TRBJ2-7|TRBV3-1/TRBV3-2|.
CASSQGGGYEQYF
TGTGCCAGCAGCCAGGGGGGGGGCTACGAGCAGTACTTC
>.|TRBJ1-5|TRBV25-1|.
CATGRDKDLYSNQPQHF
TGTGCCACTGGCCGGGACAAGGACCTCTATAGCAATCAGCCCCAGCATTTT
>.|TRBJ1-5|TRBV5-4|.
CASSSGGPGQPQHF
TGTGCCAGCAGCTCCGGAGGGCCAGGACAGCCCCAGCATTTT
>.|TRBJ1-3|TRBV2|few
CASSEGGRLFSGNTIYF
TGTGCCAGCAGTGAGGGAGGCCGGCTGTTCTCTGGAAACACCATATATTTT
>TRBD2|TRBJ2-2|TRBV19|few
CASSQRGNTGELFF
TGTGCCAGCTCTCAGCGGGGTAACACCGGGGAGCTGTTTTTT
>.|TRBJ1-2|TRBV28|.
CASSTTGALNYGYTF
TGTGCCAGCAGTACCACAGGCGCGCTTAACTATGGCTACACCTTC
>.|TRBJ2-5|TRBV6-5|.
CASSQGGETQYF
TGTGCCAGCTCTCAGGGGGGAGAGACCCAGTACTTC
>TRBD1|TRBJ2-2|TRBV5-1|.
CASTPSGTGFTGELFF
TGCGCCAGCACCCCCTCCGGGACAGGGTTCACCGGGGAGCTGTTTTTT
>TRBD2|TRBJ2-4|TRBV19|.
CASSPSGVLTGGIQYF
TGTGCCAGTAGCCCTAGCGGGGTCCTGACGGGTGGTATTCAGTACTTC
>TRBD1|TRBJ1-2|TRBV19|.
CASSTYPGQGAKPYGYTF
TGTGCCAGTAGTACATATCCGGGACAGGGGGCGAAACCCTATGGCTACACCTTC
>.|TRBJ1-5|TRBV19|.
CASTQFQGTNQPQHF
TGTGCCAGTACTCAGTTCCAGGGGACCAATCAGCCCCAGCATTTT
>TRBD1|TRBJ2-3|TRBV6-5|.
CASSYLTGAGDTQYF
TGTGCCAGCAGTTACCTGACAGGGGCCGGAGATACGCAGTATTTT
>TRBD1|TRBJ2-3|TRBV28|.
CASSNTGTGRDTQYF
TGTGCCAGCTCAAATACGGGGACAGGGAGAGATACGCAGTATTTT
>.|TRBJ1-5|TRBV7-2|.
CASSLVWGGSQPQHF
TGTGCCAGCAGCTTAGTTTGGGGCGGCAGTCAGCCCCAGCATTTT
>TRBD1|TRBJ2-1|TRBV11-2|.
CASSLAQGAGEQFF
TGTGCCAGCAGCTTAGCTCAGGGGGCTGGTGAGCAGTTCTTC
>.|TRBJ1-2|TRBV3-1/TRBV3-2|.
CASSQRGSRTFNTF
TGTGCCAGCAGCCAAAGGGGCAGTCGGACCTTCAACACCTTC
>TRBD1|TRBJ2-1|TRBV10-2|.
CASSFPQGAYNEQFF
TGCGCCAGCAGTTTCCCACAGGGGGCATACAATGAGCAGTTCTTC
>.|TRBJ1-2|TRBV3-1/TRBV3-2|.
CASSQGDKAEVGWSLYGYTF
TGTGCCAGCAGCCAAGGGGACAAGGCGGAGGTGGGCTGGTCCCTCTATGGCTACACCTTC
>TRBD2|TRBJ2-1|TRBV29-1|.
CSVGGGIYNEQFF
TGCAGCGTTGGGGGGGGGATTTACAATGAGCAGTTCTTC
>.|TRBJ1-2|TRBV29-1|.
CSVEDVGRCYTF
TGCAGCGTTGAAGACGTAGGGAGATGCTACACCTTC
>TRBD2|TRBJ2-7|TRBV4-1|few
CASSQGLAGGTALYEQYF
TGCGCCAGCAGCCAGGGACTAGCGGGAGGGACCGCGCTCTACGAGCAGTACTTC
>.|TRBJ1-5|TRBV12-3/TRBV12-4|.
CASSLRQLQPQHF
TGTGCCAGCAGTTTACGACAACTGCAGCCCCAGCATTTT
>.|TRBJ2-6|TRBV6-2/TRBV6-3|once
CASSYINSGANVLTF
TGTGCCAGCAGTTACATTAACTCTGGGGCCAACGTCCTGACTTTC
>TRBD2|TRBJ2-3|TRBV6-5|once
CASTGTNTDTQYF
TGTGCCAGCACAGGGACTAACACAGATACGCAGTATTTT
>TRBD1|TRBJ1-4|TRBV7-9|.
CASSEDRVREKLFF
TGTGCCAGCAGCGAGGACAGGGTCAGAGAAAAACTGTTTTTT
>.|TRBJ1-3|TRBV3-1/TRBV3-2|few
CASLSVSGNTIYF
TGTGCCAGCCTCTCCGTCTCTGGAAACACCATATATTTT
>TRBD2|TRBJ2-2|TRBV5-1|.
CASSSTRGTTTGELFF
TGCGCCAGCAGTTCAACCCGAGGGACTACGACCGGGGAGCTGTTTTTT
>TRBD2|TRBJ2-5|TRBV6-1|.
CASSDVGREIQETQYF
TGTGCCAGCAGTGATGTAGGGAGGGAGATTCAAGAGACCCAGTACTTC
>.|TRBJ2-2|TRBV6-5|.
CASSASGNTGELFF
TGTGCCAGCTCGGCTTCAGGGAACACCGGGGAGCTGTTTTTT
>TRBD2|TRBJ2-7|TRBV11-2|.
CASRPSGSSYEQYF
TGTGCCAGCAGACCTAGCGGCAGCTCCTACGAGCAGTACTTC
>TRBD1|TRBJ1-1|TRBV9|.
CASSAGTGLDTEAFF
TGTGCCAGCAGCGCCGGGACAGGGTTGGACACTGAAGCTTTCTTT
>.|TRBJ2-1|TRBV19|.
CASSSGANEQFF
TGTGCCAGTAGTTCGGGAGCGAATGAGCAGTTCTTC
>TRBD1|TRBJ2-7|TRBV5-6|.
CASSLWGTGIYEQYF
TGTGCCAGCAGCTTGTGGGGGACAGGGATCTACGAGCAGTACTTC
>.|TRBJ2-7|TRBV13|once
CASSFGSYEQYF
TGTGCCAGCAGCTTCGGGTCCTACGAGCAGTACTTC
>TRBD1|TRBJ2-3|TRBV10-2|.
CASSGHTGGSDTQYF
TGCGCCAGCAGTGGTCATACAGGGGGATCAGATACGCAGTATTTT
>.|TRBJ2-3|TRBV12-5|.
CASGLDELLGSLDTQYF
TGTGCTAGTGGTTTGGACGAGTTGTTGGGGAGTCTAGATACGCAGTATTTT
>.|TRBJ2-3|TRBV5-1|.
CASSLWRTATGTDTQYF
TGCGCCAGCAGCTTGTGGCGGACAGCGACGGGCACAGATACGCAGTATTTT
>TRBD1|TRBJ1-1|TRBV12-3/TRBV12-4|.
CASVGTGGTEAFF
TGTGCCAGCGTGGGAACAGGGGGCACTGAAGCTTTCTTT
>TRBD1|TRBJ1-6|TRBV14|.
CASSPTGTGNSPLHF
TGTGCCAGCAGCCCGACCGGGACAGGAAACTCACCCCTCCACTTT